One and the same sample provided the 32 T cell receptor beta chains below, sequenced in a study of blood T cell repertoires in COVID-19. The method was immunoSEQ multiplex PCR; TCRdb's version includes in-frame clones alone and lacks a portion of them. The data contain 80,000 to 130,000 clones, 92% of them singletons. The material sequenced was peripheral blood. These receptors were collected from a man between 65 and 79 years old with acute or convalescent COVID-19.

To note about this clone: One end of the junction does not line up with germline, which may come from a read error. The rearrangement links TRBV5-4 to TRBJ2-1; 7 nucleotides align to TRBD2. The CDR3 extends over 15 amino acids. Germline loops: CDR1 SGHNT, CDR2 YYREEE (reference sequence). This chain's CDR3 is CASSPGVAGYSEQFF. The DNA of the CDR3 is TGTGCCAGCAGCCCCGGGGTAGCGGGTTACAGTGAGCAGTTCTTC.

This rearrangement joins TRBV5-1 to TRBJ2-2, with no clear D. Between the trimmed V and J ends, which lost 4 bases and 6 bases, there was a span of 10 bases. Germline V gene lookup returns CDR1 SGHRS and CDR2 YFSETQ. The CDR3 is made up of 13 amino acids. The CDR3 DNA is TGCGCCAGCAGCCCGGAGAGGCCCGGGGAGCTGTTTTTT. Its translation: CASSPERPGELFF.

The chain couples TRBV7-9 to TRBJ1-1; D gene ambiguous. The CDR3 length is 12 residues. Germline CDR1 SEHNR, CDR2 FQNEAQ (reference sequence). The V gene lost 6 bases and the J gene lost 4 bases, with 9 bases spanning the gap. The CDR3 sequence: CASRRSITEAFF. The CDR3 nucleotides read TGTGCCAGCAGGAGAAGCATCACTGAAGCTTTCTTT. Filled out from reference TRBV7-9 and TRBJ1-1, the complete variable domain reads DTGVSQNPRHKITKRGQNVTFRCDPISEHNRLYWYRQTLGQGPEFLTYFQNEAQLEKSRLLSDRFSAERPKGSFSTLEIQRTEQGDSAMYLCASRRSITEAFFGQGTRLTVV.

V and J are TRBV9 and TRBJ1-5; D may be TRBD1 (5 bases). V lost 1 base and J lost 1, with 6 bases in between. The CDR3 runs 14 residues. In germline, CDR1 is SGDLS, CDR2 YYNGEE. The CDR3 DNA reads as TGTGCCAGCAGCGTACAGGGAAGCAATCAGCCCCAGCATTTT. Its translation: CASSVQGSNQPQHF.

The CDR3 sequence is CASSLVQETQYF. The CDR3 DNA reads as TGTGCCAGCAGCTTGGTGCAGGAGACCCAGTACTTC. V usage is TRBV11-2 and J usage is TRBJ2-5; no reliable D call. V was pared by 3 bases and J by 5 bases, with 7 bases between. Germline CDR1 reads SGHAT; CDR2 reads FQNNGV. This CDR3 contains 12 residues.

This clone was recorded once. The chain carries TRBV10-3 and TRBJ1-2; D is ambiguous. The CDR3 runs to 13 residues. Trimming cost V 4 bases and J 2 bases, with 8 bases left between them. CDR1 and CDR2 (germline): ENHRY, SYGVKD. The CDR3 nucleotides are TGTGCCATCAGTGGAGGTGCGAACTATGGCTACACCTTC. This codes for CAISGGANYGYTF.

The CDR3 sequence: CASSEHGESSYEQYF. The CDR3 DNA reads TGTGCCAGCAGTGAGCACGGGGAATCCTCCTACGAGCAGTACTTC. The chain links TRBV6-1 to TRBJ2-7, with a tentative D call TRBD2 (5 bases). Germline CDR1 MNHNS, CDR2 SASEGT. The CDR3 length is 15 residues. Trimming left V 3 bases short and J 0 bases short, with 12 bases between.

The chain joins TRBV5-1 to TRBJ2-2; D gene unclear. The CDR3 loop spans 15 amino acids. CDR1 and CDR2 (germline): SGHRS, YFSETQ. V shed 0 bases and J shed 0 bases, with 6 bases lying between them. CDR3 nucleotides: TGCGCCAGCAGCTTGGGGGCATCGAACACCGGGGAGCTGTTTTTT. It encodes CASSLGASNTGELFF.

V and J are TRBV29-1 and TRBJ1-2; D perhaps matches TRBD1 (5 bases). The CDR3 contains 12 residues. Germline CDR1 is SQVTM and CDR2 is ANQGSEA. V was cut by 4 bases and J by 7 bases, with 13 bases left in between. CDR3 nucleotides: TGCAGCGTTGGTGTAGGGGAGGTTGGCTACACCTTC. Protein sequence: CSVGVGEVGYTF.

The chain carries TRBV5-1 and TRBJ1-2; TRBD1 matches 8 bases. V lost 5 bases, J lost 2 bases, and 8 bases stayed unmatched. Per germline, CDR1 SGHRS and CDR2 YFSETQ. The CDR3 totals 15 residues. CDR3 loop: CASSYIGQGNYGYTF. The CDR3 nucleotides read TGCGCCAGCAGTTATATTGGACAGGGCAACTATGGCTACACCTTC.

The chain uses TRBV19 and TRBJ2-7, with D perhaps TRBD1 (6 bases). The germline V and J ends were trimmed by 5 bases and 2 bases, with 13 bases remaining between them. Germline V lookup: CDR1 LNHDA, CDR2 SQIVND (reference sequence). The CDR3 runs to 14 residues. CDR3 bases: TGTGCCAGTAGTTTGACAGGTCCAACCTACGAGCAGTACTTC. It encodes CASSLTGPTYEQYF.

Here the CDR3 reads CASSLQPGLPYNEQFF. The CDR3 region has the DNA TGTGCCAGCAGCCTCCAACCGGGACTACCTTACAATGAGCAGTTCTTC. This rearrangement joins TRBV14 to TRBJ2-1, with 7 bases matching TRBD2. Germline values: CDR1 SGHDN, CDR2 FVKESK. Trimming at V came to 4 bases and at J to 4 bases, leaving 10 bases not matched to a gene. This CDR3 has 16 residues.

The V and J genes are TRBV4-1 and TRBJ2-7; TRBD1 matches 12 bases. The CDR3 is made up of 15 amino acids. V trimming: 3 bases; J trimming: 6 bases; junction bases outside the gene matches: 6. Germline V CDR1 and CDR2: MGHRA, YSYEKL. The DNA for the CDR3 is TGCGCCAGCAGCCACCCGGGACAGGGGGCCTCCGAGCAGTACTTC. This sequence encodes CASSHPGQGASEQYF.

The chain carries TRBV5-4 and TRBJ1-1; no firm D call. The CDR3 runs 13 residues. V was clipped by 4 bases and J by 10 bases, with 17 bases between them. The germline gives CDR1 SGHNT, CDR2 YYREEE (reference sequence). The CDR3 spells CASSPDEASRAFF. The CDR3 DNA is TGTGCCAGCAGCCCGGATGAGGCGTCGCGAGCTTTCTTT.

V gene TRBV19 combines with J gene TRBJ1-2; 11 bases agree with TRBD1. There are 16 residues in the CDR3. CDR1 and CDR2 from the germline V gene are LNHDA and SQIVND (reference sequence). V lost 2 bases to trimming and J lost 3 bases; unmatched junction nucleotides: 5. For the CDR3, the DNA is TGTGCCAGTAGTATAAGGGGACAGGGGGTCCACTATGGCTACACCTTC. It encodes CASSIRGQGVHYGYTF.

The CDR3 here is CASSLGTARKGEKLFF. In nucleotides, the CDR3 is TGCGCCAGCAGCTTGGGGACAGCACGGAAGGGTGAAAAACTGTTTTTT. This chain connects TRBV5-1 to TRBJ1-4; D possibly corresponds to TRBD1 (6 bases). Germline V gene lookup returns CDR1 SGHRS and CDR2 YFSETQ. The CDR3 is 16 residues long. Between the trimmed V and J ends, which lost 0 bases and 7 bases, there was a span of 16 bases. The full variable domain, rest sourced from reference TRBV5-1 and TRBJ1-4, is KAGVTQTPRYLIKTRGQQVTLSCSPISGHRSVSWYQQTPGQGLQFLFEYFSETQRNKGNFPGRFSGRQFSNSRSEMNVSTLELGDSALYLCASSLGTARKGEKLFFGSGTQLSVL.

This clone was seen once. This chain connects TRBV4-1 to TRBJ1-5; 11 nucleotides match TRBD1. Germline CDR1 and CDR2: MGHRA and YSYEKL. V trimming: 2 bases; J trimming: 0 bases; junction bases outside the gene matches: 3. CDR3 length: 17 amino acids. The chain's CDR3 is CASSQRTGGFSNQPQHF. DNA for the CDR3: TGCGCCAGCAGCCAAAGGACAGGGGGCTTTAGCAATCAGCCCCAGCATTTT.

This clone occurred a few times. CDR3 DNA sequence: TGTGCCAGCAGCCCAAGATCGGGACAGGAGTACGAGCAGTACTTC. Protein: CASSPRSGQEYEQYF. This rearrangement joins TRBV7-9 to TRBJ2-7; 8 bases agree with TRBD1. V gave up 5 bases and J gave up 4 bases; unmatched junction bases: 10. Germline CDR1 and CDR2: SEHNR and FQNEAQ (reference sequence). The CDR3 runs 15 residues.

J is TRBJ1-4 and V is TRBV11-2, with TRBD1 matching over 10 bases. The ends lost 1 base at V and 8 bases at J; junction bases unmatched: 1. The CDR3 is made up of 14 amino acids. Germline CDR1 SGHAT, CDR2 FQNNGV. Written as DNA, the CDR3 is TGTGCCAGCAGCTTAGGGACAGGGGGGGAAAAACTGTTTTTT. This translates into CASSLGTGGEKLFF. The entire variable domain, with the rest obtained from reference TRBV11-2 and TRBJ1-4, is as follows: EAGVAQSPRYKIIEKRQSVAFWCNPISGHATLYWYQQILGQGPKLLIQFQNNGVVDDSQLPKDRFSAERLKGVDSTLKIQPAKLEDSAVYLCASSLGTGGEKLFFGSGTQLSVL.

This chain links TRBV7-9 with TRBJ2-5; a possible D gene is TRBD1 (6 bases). This CDR3 has 14 amino acids. CDR1 is SEHNR, CDR2 FQNEAQ, per germline (reference sequence). Trimming cost V 0 bases and J 2 bases, with 7 bases left between them. CDR3 protein: CASSLATGQETQYF. CDR3 DNA sequence: TGTGCCAGCAGCTTAGCAACAGGGCAAGAGACCCAGTACTTC.

V gene TRBV4-1 combines with J gene TRBJ2-6; D unclear. Trimming stripped 1 base from V and 4 bases from J, with 8 bases between. The CDR3 length is 15 residues. CDR1 and CDR2 (germline): MGHRA, YSYEKL. CDR3 coding DNA: TGCGCCAGCAGCCAAGTCTCACAAGGGGCCAACGTCCTGACTTTC. This gives the protein CASSQVSQGANVLTF.

The chain is built from TRBV5-4 and TRBJ2-2; 11 positions agree with TRBD2. Germline V lookup: CDR1 SGHNT, CDR2 YYREEE (reference sequence). The CDR3 runs 17 residues. V dropped 0 bases and J dropped 5; count of bases not matched to a gene: 6. CDR3 coding DNA: TGTGCCAGCAGCTTGGCCGTAGCGGGGGGGTTAACCGGGGAGCTGTTTTTT. It codes for CASSLAVAGGLTGELFF.

J is TRBJ2-7 and V is TRBV7-9; 7 positions match TRBD1. The CDR3 covers 15 residues. V lost 1 base to trimming and J lost 5 bases; unmatched junction nucleotides: 8. The germline gives CDR1 SEHNR, CDR2 FQNEAQ (reference sequence). The CDR3 nucleotides read TGTGCCAGCAGCTTAGGACAGGGAGTTAGCGACGAGCAGTACTTC. The encoded protein is CASSLGQGVSDEQYF.

This chain connects TRBV18 to TRBJ2-2; 12 bases agree with TRBD2. Germline trimming cut 1 base from V and 3 bases from J; bases unmatched to any gene: 6. Germline lookup yields CDR1 KGHSH and CDR2 LQKENI. The CDR3 contains 18 residues. The CDR3 nucleotides read TGTGCCAGCTCACCACGACTAGCGGGGGTGGTGGACACCGGGGAGCTGTTTTTT. Residues: CASSPRLAGVVDTGELFF.

The chain employs TRBV7-2 and TRBJ1-6, with 8 bases matching TRBD1. Trimming removed 3 bases from V and 7 bases from J; junction bases left unmatched: 2. The CDR3 is 14 residues long. CDR1 SGHTA and CDR2 FQGNSA come from the germline V gene. The CDR3 sequence: CASSFTGGNSPLHF. CDR3 in DNA: TGTGCCAGCAGCTTTACAGGGGGGAATTCACCCCTCCACTTT.

This clone has only one observation. J is TRBJ2-7 and V is TRBV6-6; TRBD2 matches 7 bases. Germline-derived CDR1 and CDR2 are MNHNY and SVGAGI (reference sequence). V shed 3 bases, J shed 4 bases, and the junction held 3 bases outside the gene matches. This CDR3 is built from 13 residues. The CDR3 DNA sequence: TGTGCCAGCAGTTATGGGAGGGATTACGAGCAGTACTTC. This codes for CASSYGRDYEQYF.

The chain couples TRBV5-5 to TRBJ1-2, with D perhaps matching TRBD1 (6 bases). V shed 1 base and J shed 1 base, with 11 bases lying between them. This CDR3 has 15 amino acids. CDR1 is SGHKS, CDR2 YYEKEE, per germline (reference sequence). The CDR3 sequence is CASSLQGRVNYGYTF. CDR3 DNA: TGTGCCAGCAGCTTGCAGGGGCGTGTTAACTATGGCTACACCTTC.

The gene calls are TRBV6-4 and TRBJ2-7; possibly TRBD2 for D (6 bases). Trimming left V 5 bases short and J 0 bases short, with 11 bases between. CDR3 size: 14 residues. Germline loops: CDR1 MRHNA, CDR2 SNTAGT. As DNA, the CDR3 is TGTGCCAGCAGTCCCTCGGACTACTCCTACGAGCAGTACTTC. This codes for CASSPSDYSYEQYF.

The V call is TRBV27, the J call TRBJ2-7, with D possibly being TRBD1 (5 bases). CDR1 is MNHEY, CDR2 SMNVEV, per germline (reference sequence). There are 12 residues in the CDR3. Trimming removed 5 bases at V and 4 bases at J, with 9 bases between. CDR3 protein: CASSGAAYEQYF. The CDR3 DNA reads as TGTGCCAGCAGTGGGGCCGCTTACGAGCAGTACTTC.

This chain links TRBV2 with TRBJ2-3; TRBD1 matches at 9 bases. Germline lookup yields CDR1 SNHLY and CDR2 FYNNEI. The CDR3 runs to 16 residues. Trimming cost V 6 bases and J 2 bases; bases outside gene matches: 9. CDR3 nucleotides: TGTGCCAGCAGGCCCCCGGGACAGGGCTACACAGATACGCAGTATTTT. It codes for CASRPPGQGYTDTQYF.

The chain recombines TRBV5-5 with TRBJ2-2, with a weak D call TRBD1 (5 bases). The CDR3 consists of 15 residues. The V gene lost 4 bases and the J gene lost 7 bases, with 17 bases spanning the gap. The germline V gene encodes CDR1 SGHKS and CDR2 YYEKEE (reference sequence). The CDR3 DNA is TGTGCCAGCAGCCTAAGACACTATAGGGGCGGGGAGCTGTTTTTT. Encoded protein: CASSLRHYRGGELFF.

The chain couples TRBV10-1 to TRBJ2-1; 9 bases agree with TRBD2. The CDR3 consists of 15 residues. The ends lost 7 bases at V and 4 bases at J; junction bases unmatched: 8. In germline, CDR1 is WNHNN, CDR2 SYGVQD (reference sequence). The CDR3 nucleotides are TGCGCCAGCACAGCGGGAGGTGATCGATACAATGAGCAGTTCTTC. Amino acid sequence: CASTAGGDRYNEQFF.